These T cell receptor beta chains were read from a single sample in a study of neurological immune-mediated disorders. Via MiXCR, TCRdb re-called the 5' RACE reads, giving one row per CDR3 protein. The sample includes around 55,000 distinct CDR3 sequences, over 3.5% seen only once; the top ten take roughly 2%. Sequencing input: CD4+ T cells from blood. All receptors come from a woman aged 40-49 years with multiple sclerosis. CDR3s include the opening cysteine and the closing phenylalanine or tryptophan. A D gene is named only where the DNA matches it firmly. Size tells how often a clone was seen (once, few, many) or the class of an expanded clone, and some rows leave it out.

d_call: .
j_call: TRBJ2-3
clone_size: few
v_call: TRBV7-9
cdr3_aa: CASSSGGSDTQYF
cdr3_nt: TGTGCCAGCAGTTCCGGGGGATCAGATACGCAGTATTTT

d_call: TRBD1
j_call: TRBJ2-3
clone_size: many
v_call: TRBV20-1
cdr3_aa: CSAKAGQGADTQYF
cdr3_nt: TGCAGTGCTAAGGCGGGACAGGGCGCCGATACGCAGTATTTT

d_call: .
j_call: TRBJ2-1
clone_size: many
v_call: TRBV7-2
cdr3_aa: CASSLDSHYNEQFF
cdr3_nt: TGTGCCAGCAGCTTAGATTCCCACTACAATGAGCAGTTCTTC

d_call: .
j_call: TRBJ1-6
clone_size: many
v_call: TRBV4-2
cdr3_aa: CASSQSFSYNSPLHF
cdr3_nt: TGTGCCAGCAGCCAGTCCTTCTCCTATAATTCACCCCTCCACTTT

d_call: TRBD2
j_call: TRBJ2-4
clone_size: many
v_call: TRBV5-1
cdr3_aa: CASSPGGATNIQYF
cdr3_nt: TGCGCCAGCAGTCCCGGGGGGGCCACCAACATTCAGTACTTC

d_call: .
j_call: TRBJ1-1
clone_size: many
v_call: TRBV5-1
cdr3_aa: CASSPGRPNTEAFF
cdr3_nt: TGCGCCAGCAGCCCAGGCAGACCGAACACTGAAGCTTTCTTT

d_call: .
j_call: TRBJ2-7
clone_size: many
v_call: TRBV20-1
cdr3_aa: CSARDYFGGNEQYF
cdr3_nt: TGCAGTGCTAGAGATTATTTTGGAGGGAACGAGCAGTACTTC

d_call: TRBD2
j_call: TRBJ2-1
clone_size: many
v_call: TRBV24-1
cdr3_aa: CATSEGGKSNEQFF
cdr3_nt: TGTGCCACCAGTGAGGGGGGGAAGTCGAATGAGCAGTTCTTC

d_call: TRBD1
j_call: TRBJ2-1
clone_size: many
v_call: TRBV11-2
cdr3_aa: CASSPPGQGFGNEQFF
cdr3_nt: TGTGCCAGCAGCCCGCCGGGACAGGGGTTTGGCAATGAGCAGTTCTTC

d_call: TRBD2
j_call: TRBJ2-1
clone_size: many
v_call: TRBV5-1
cdr3_aa: CASSPLAGAYNEQFF
cdr3_nt: TGCGCCAGCAGCCCTCTAGCGGGGGCCTACAATGAGCAGTTCTTC

d_call: .
j_call: TRBJ2-7
clone_size: many
v_call: TRBV5-4
cdr3_aa: CASSLDGREQYF
cdr3_nt: TGTGCCAGCAGCTTGGACGGGCGCGAGCAGTACTTC

d_call: TRBD1
j_call: TRBJ1-2
clone_size: many
v_call: TRBV3-1
cdr3_aa: CASRGTGGSYGYTF
cdr3_nt: TGTGCCAGCAGGGGGACAGGGGGCTCCTATGGCTACACCTTC

d_call: .
j_call: TRBJ1-1
clone_size: many
v_call: TRBV10-3
cdr3_aa: CAISADGGEGAFF
cdr3_nt: TGTGCCATCAGTGCTGATGGGGGGGAAGGAGCTTTCTTT

d_call: TRBD1
j_call: TRBJ2-5
clone_size: once
v_call: TRBV10-3
cdr3_aa: CAISPGQGSVETQYF
cdr3_nt: TGTGCCATCAGCCCGGGACAGGGGTCTGTAGAGACCCAGTACTTC

d_call: TRBD2
j_call: TRBJ2-2
clone_size: many
v_call: TRBV5-1
cdr3_aa: CASSLGAGGLVGELFF
cdr3_nt: TGCGCCAGCAGCTTGGGCGCGGGGGGGCTCGTCGGGGAGCTGTTTTTT

d_call: TRBD1
j_call: TRBJ2-7
clone_size: many
v_call: TRBV5-1
cdr3_aa: CASSLEGGGRSYEQYF
cdr3_nt: TGCGCCAGCAGCTTGGAAGGGGGCGGAAGGTCCTACGAGCAGTACTTC

d_call: .
j_call: TRBJ1-5
clone_size: many
v_call: TRBV5-1
cdr3_aa: CASSLVGGPDQPQHF
cdr3_nt: TGCGCCAGCAGCTTGGTCGGGGGGCCAGATCAGCCCCAGCATTTT

d_call: .
j_call: TRBJ1-2
clone_size: many
v_call: TRBV20-1
cdr3_aa: CSARAIDSSSYGYTF
cdr3_nt: TGCAGTGCCCGCGCCATAGACAGCAGTAGCTATGGCTACACCTTC

d_call: .
j_call: TRBJ1-1
clone_size: .
v_call: TRBV7-9
cdr3_aa: CASSSLPGVLTEAFF
cdr3_nt: TGTGCCAGCAGCTCGCTCCCTGGGGTGTTAACTGAAGCTTTCTTT